These 27 T cell receptor beta chains were sequenced from one sample in a study of cytomegalovirus exposure and HLA in healthy donors (dated by TCRdb to about 2017). To prepare the library, the immunoSEQ multiplex PCR assay was applied. For the multiplex PCR, a mixture combining 60 forward primers for TCR Vbeta segments and 13 reverse primers for TCR Jbeta segments was used. Imported from immuneACCESS, the table was reduced by TCRdb to in-frame sequences with V and J called. These copies leave out some clones; in studies compared against another copy, an unresolved V gene accounts for under half, and the cause of the remainder is not known. The sample yields over 100,000 clones; about 82% were counted once. Of the sample, approximately 2% is held by the ten largest clones. Material for sequencing was PBMCs. Source of these receptors: a female donor in good health and CMV-seropositive.

This clone was recorded only once. The chain links TRBV2 to TRBJ1-4; D not resolved. The V end was cut by 1 base, the J end by 4 bases, with 7 bases between. The CDR3 is made up of 14 amino acids. CDR1 is SNHLY and CDR2 is FYNNEI in the germline V gene. CDR3 protein: CASSEGRLNEKLFF. In nucleotides, the CDR3 is TGTGCCAGCAGTGAAGGGAGGCTTAATGAAAAACTGTTTTTT.

The chain carries TRBV18 and TRBJ1-4, with D possibly TRBD1 on 5 matching bases. The germline CDR1 and CDR2 sequences are KGHSH and LQKENI. CDR3 length: 16 amino acids. Trimming removed 6 bases at V and 7 bases at J, with 21 bases between. CDR3 bases: TGTGCCAGCTCCCCGACGCGGCAGGGTTTGGGTGAAAAACTGTTTTTT. Its protein is CASSPTRQGLGEKLFF.

The rearrangement uses TRBV29-1 and TRBJ1-5, with D maybe TRBD1 (5 bases). In germline, CDR1 is SQVTM, CDR2 ANQGSEA. Trimming left V 4 bases short and J 6 bases short, with 13 bases between. This CDR3 contains 13 residues. DNA for the CDR3: TGCAGCGTTGGCCAGGGTGGCGCTCAGCCCCAGCATTTT. The encoded protein is CSVGQGGAQPQHF.

This clone has only a few counts. The gene calls are TRBV6-6 and TRBJ1-2; TRBD1 matches 9 bases. This CDR3 contains 15 residues. Trimming took 0 bases from V and 5 from J; bases not matched to a gene: 4. Looked up from germline, CDR1 is MNHNY and CDR2 is SVGAGI (reference sequence). The CDR3 is CASSYSTGGKYGYTF. For the CDR3, the DNA is TGTGCCAGCAGTTACTCGACAGGGGGGAAGTATGGCTACACCTTC.

The V call is TRBV6-5, the J call TRBJ2-5, with TRBD2 matching over 10 bases. The junction had 8 bases not matched to a gene; V was cut back by 5 bases and J by 5 bases. From germline, CDR1 is MNHEY and CDR2 SVGAGI. There are 15 residues in the CDR3. The CDR3 region is CASSRASGSIETQYF. The CDR3 DNA is TGTGCCAGCAGTCGGGCTAGCGGGAGTATCGAGACCCAGTACTTC.

This sequence joins TRBV4-1 and TRBJ2-5, with a tentative D call TRBD2 (5 bases). The ends were cut back, 1 base at V and 2 bases at J, with 8 bases in the middle. The V gene's germline CDR1 is MGHRA and CDR2 YSYEKL. The CDR3 runs to 14 residues. The CDR3 reads CASSQGPGQETQYF. CDR3 nucleotides: TGCGCCAGCAGCCAAGGGCCGGGGCAAGAGACCCAGTACTTC.

CDR3 DNA: TGTGCCAGCAGTGACGACCAGAGGACAGGCGTGAACACTGAAGCTTTCTTT. Its protein is CASSDDQRTGVNTEAFF. This chain links TRBV25-1 with TRBJ1-1, with 7 bases aligning to TRBD1. The CDR3 has 17 residues. V was clipped by 3 bases and J by 0 bases; unmatched bases: 10. Germline V gene lookup returns CDR1 MGHDK and CDR2 SYGVNS. Variable domain in full (rest from reference TRBV25-1 and TRBJ1-1): EADIYQTPRYLVIGTGKKITLECSQTMGHDKMYWYQQDPGMELHLIHYSYGVNSTEKGDLSSESTVSRIRTEHFPLTLESARPSHTSQYLCASSDDQRTGVNTEAFFGQGTRLTVV.

V usage is TRBV5-1 and J usage is TRBJ1-1; D is unresolved. V lost 3 bases and J 1 base, leaving 7 bases between the germline ends. This CDR3 has 13 residues. Germline V CDR1 and CDR2: SGHRS, YFSETQ. CDR3 amino acids: CASSYDTNTEAFF. The CDR3 DNA follows: TGCGCCAGCAGCTATGACACGAACACTGAAGCTTTCTTT.

The chain recombines TRBV9 with TRBJ2-5; 12 bases match TRBD2. Germline V gene sequence: CDR1 SGDLS, CDR2 YYNGEE. The trim removed 1 base at V and 5 bases at J, leaving 9 bases unmatched. The length of the CDR3 is 17 residues. DNA of the CDR3: TGTGCCAGCAGCGTATCCCGGACTAGCGGGGTTGGGGAGACCCAGTACTTC. This codes for CASSVSRTSGVGETQYF.

CDR3 nucleotide sequence: TGTGCCAGCAGCAAATCGGGACTCCAAGAGACCCAGTACTTC. This sequence encodes CASSKSGLQETQYF. The gene calls are TRBV7-3 and TRBJ2-5; D might be TRBD2 (6 bases). Deletions cut 5 bases from V and 1 base from J, with 11 bases between. Germline-derived CDR1 and CDR2 are SGHTA and FQGTGA. The CDR3 length is 14 residues.

Regarding this clone: The same CDR3 also results from other DNA sequences found in this sample. This chain uses TRBV28 with TRBJ1-4, with a tentative D call TRBD1 (6 bases). Germline lookup yields CDR1 MDHEN and CDR2 SYDVKM. The V gene lost 3 bases and the J gene lost 8 bases, with 13 bases spanning the gap. The CDR3 runs 14 residues. CDR3 amino acids: CASSFGGGGEKLFF. As DNA, the CDR3 is TGTGCCAGCAGTTTTGGAGGGGGAGGGGAAAAACTGTTTTTT.

The chain is built from TRBV7-3 and TRBJ2-1; a possible D gene is TRBD1 (6 bases). The V end lost 1 base, the J end lost 2 bases, and 12 bases lay between the germline ends. Germline assignment: CDR1 SGHTA and CDR2 FQGTGA. CDR3 length: 16 amino acids. CDR3 in amino acids: CASSLMLGQPYNEQFF. CDR3 coding DNA: TGTGCCAGCAGCTTAATGCTGGGACAACCCTACAATGAGCAGTTCTTC.

The V gene is TRBV6-1, the J gene TRBJ2-7; TRBD1 matches 9 bases. Losses at the gene ends were 2 bases for V and 5 bases for J; bases not matched to a gene: 7. CDR1 is MNHNS, CDR2 SASEGT, per germline. The length of the CDR3 is 15 residues. The CDR3 region has the DNA TGTGCCAGCAGTGAAATGACAGGGGGAAGCAACGAGCAGTACTTC. It translates to CASSEMTGGSNEQYF.

This clone showed up just a few times. The chain employs TRBV5-6 and TRBJ2-5, with 8 bases fitting TRBD2. Trimming took 1 base from V and 2 from J; bases not matched to a gene: 7. Germline CDR1 SGHDT, CDR2 YYEEEE. The CDR3 sequence is 16 residues long. The CDR3 DNA follows: TGTGCCAGCAGCTTGAGGGTGACTAGCGCTCAAGAGACCCAGTACTTC. The encoded protein is CASSLRVTSAQETQYF.

The chain has TRBV15 and TRBJ1-2; D may be TRBD1 (6 bases). V lost 5 bases and J lost 2, with 18 bases in between. The CDR3 covers 16 residues. CDR1 is LNHNV, CDR2 YYDKDF, per germline (reference sequence). The DNA of the CDR3 is TGTGCCACCAGCGAGGGGGGGGTAGGGGTGAACTATGGCTACACCTTC. It is translated as CATSEGGVGVNYGYTF.

The chain couples TRBV27 to TRBJ2-7; 11 positions agree with TRBD2. Germline CDR1 reads MNHEY; CDR2 reads SMNVEV (reference sequence). The trim removed 5 bases at V and 1 base at J, leaving 4 bases unmatched. The CDR3 is 15 amino acids. The CDR3 bases are TGTGCCAGCAGTAAAACTAGCGGGGGATCCTACGAGCAGTACTTC. It is translated as CASSKTSGGSYEQYF.

This rearrangement joins TRBV7-2 to TRBJ2-3, with D unclear. This CDR3 region has 14 residues. Germline CDR1 SGHTA, CDR2 FQGNSA. V was cut by 1 base and J by 2 bases, with 7 bases left in between. The CDR3 nucleotides are TGTGCCAGCAGCTTAGACTACTCCACAGATACGCAGTATTTT. It codes for CASSLDYSTDTQYF.

The gene calls are TRBV19 and TRBJ1-1; D is uncertain. V was pared by 5 bases and J by 3 bases, with 16 bases between. This CDR3 is built from 15 residues. Germline values: CDR1 LNHDA, CDR2 SQIVND (reference sequence). CDR3 protein: CASSSRSSVDTEAFF. In DNA, the CDR3 is TGTGCCAGTAGTTCTCGTTCGTCTGTCGACACTGAAGCTTTCTTT. The full variable domain, rest sourced from reference TRBV19 and TRBJ1-1, is DGGITQSPKYLFRKEGQNVTLSCEQNLNHDAMYWYRQDPGQGLRLIYYSQIVNDFQKGDIAEGYSVSREKKESFPLTVTSAQKNPTAFYLCASSSRSSVDTEAFFGQGTRLTVV.

V is TRBV7-3 and J is TRBJ2-1, with 9 bases fitting TRBD2. This CDR3 is built from 15 residues. J gave up 1 base and V 2 bases, and 0 bases lay outside the gene matches. The germline V gene encodes CDR1 SGHTA and CDR2 FQGTGA. The CDR3 coding sequence is TGTGCCAGCAGCTTACTAGCGGGATCCTACAATGAGCAGTTCTTC. Residues: CASSLLAGSYNEQFF.

This sequence joins TRBV12-5 and TRBJ1-1; 7 bases line up with TRBD1. CDR1 LGHNT and CDR2 FRNRAP come from the germline V gene. The length of the CDR3 is 14 residues. V dropped 7 bases and J dropped 4; count of bases not matched to a gene: 9. The chain's CDR3 is CASAPSGGSTEAFF. The CDR3 coding sequence is TGTGCTAGTGCCCCGTCAGGGGGATCCACTGAAGCTTTCTTT. Combining the CDR3 with reference TRBV12-5 and TRBJ1-1 gives the whole variable domain DARVTQTPRHKVTEMGQEVTMRCQPILGHNTVFWYRQTMMQGLELLAYFRNRAPLDDSGMPKDRFSAEMPDATLATLKIQPSEPRDSAVYFCASAPSGGSTEAFFGQGTRLTVV.

This CDR3 is CASSTGQYRAQHF. The CDR3 DNA follows: TGTGCCAGCAGTACCGGACAATATAGGGCCCAGCATTTT. The rearrangement links TRBV2 to TRBJ1-5; possible D gene TRBD1, 5 bases. Looked up from germline, CDR1 is SNHLY and CDR2 is FYNNEI. V dropped 5 bases and J dropped 11 bases, with 16 bases sitting between them. The CDR3 sequence is 13 residues long.

The gene calls are TRBV5-1 and TRBJ1-2; 11 bases match TRBD1. Germline V gene data show CDR1 as SGHRS and CDR2 as YFSETQ. The CDR3 has 16 residues. V shed 0 bases and J 3 bases; nucleotides not matched to a gene: 4. CDR3 nucleotides: TGCGCCAGCAGCTTGGGACGGACAGGGGGCGACTATGGCTACACCTTC. As protein: CASSLGRTGGDYGYTF.

This sequence joins TRBV21-1 and TRBJ2-3; no DNA check was done on the table's D call, TRBD2. TRBV21-1 is a pseudogene locus. This CDR3 contains 13 residues. The CDR3 protein is CATQGRDTDTQYF. In DNA, the CDR3 is TGTGCCACCCAGGGGAGGGACACAGATACGCAGTATTTT.

This clone occurred once. The rearrangement joins TRBV9 to TRBJ2-2; 8 positions match TRBD1. Germline V lookup: CDR1 SGDLS, CDR2 YYNGEE. After removal of 2 bases from V and 4 bases from J, the junction contained 4 bases not matched to a gene. The CDR3 is 15 amino acids. CDR3 in DNA: TGTGCCAGCAGCGTGACAGGGGCCCTCACCGGGGAGCTGTTTTTT. It yields the protein CASSVTGALTGELFF.

The chain combines TRBV19 with TRBJ2-7; 9 positions match TRBD1. CDR3 length: 16 residues. Germline trimming cut 4 bases from V and 2 bases from J; bases unmatched to any gene: 9. The germline V gene has CDR1 LNHDA and CDR2 SQIVND (reference sequence). The CDR3 reads CASSTTGTGLTYEQYF. The CDR3 nucleotides are TGTGCCAGTAGTACCACCGGGACAGGGCTTACCTACGAGCAGTACTTC.

V and J are TRBV15 and TRBJ2-7; TRBD1 aligns across 7 bases. This CDR3 region has 15 residues. CDR1 is LNHNV, CDR2 YYDKDF, per germline (reference sequence). The ends lost 2 bases at V and 4 bases at J; junction bases unmatched: 8. The CDR3 sequence: CATSRTRDRPYEQYF. CDR3 nucleotide sequence: TGTGCCACCAGCAGAACCCGGGACAGACCTTACGAGCAGTACTTC.

The V gene is TRBV6-1, the J gene TRBJ1-5, with TRBD1 matching 8 bases. CDR3 length equals 14 residues. V was clipped by 3 bases and J by 5 bases; unmatched bases: 3. The germline CDR1 and CDR2 sequences are MNHNS and SASEGT. This chain's CDR3 is CASSEAGGHQPQHF. The CDR3 bases are TGTGCCAGCAGTGAGGCAGGGGGCCATCAGCCCCAGCATTTT.